This TCR beta chain was sequenced during a study of shared clonotypes between healthy human individuals (dated by TCRdb to 2018 to 2020). About the study as a whole: A couple of women and three men aged 18 to 49 years were included in the cohort. To estimate repertoire size and how much clonotype sharing occurs between individuals, the study deeply sequenced the blood TCR repertoires of several healthy adults. Libraries were prepared and TCR repertoires were sequenced by different laboratories using diverse techniques, in order to increase sequencing depth and limit assay-specific biases. Each donor's leukapheresis produced roughly between about 0.9 and 9.5 billion PBMCs. What the authors observed across the whole study: The genetic and exposure-history diversity represented was limited by the small number of donors. Sampling was restricted to blood, and TCR repertoires in tissue are likely to differ from TCR repertoires in blood. Pairwise subsampling indicated that sequencing depth was expected to affect the degree of clonotype sharing among donors.

Healthy HIV-negative adults with no recently reported acute infections or vaccinations were included as donors. Every donor was a Caucasian adult residing in Nashville, Tennessee, USA. For unsorted samples, around 85 million PBMCs were counted, and genomic DNA was extracted using the QIAamp DNA Blood Mini kit. Blood was obtained by leukapheresis, after which PBMCs were separated by Ficoll-Histopaque density gradient centrifugation and cryopreserved in liquid nitrogen vapor phase. V sheds 5 bases and J sheds 1 base, leaving 5 bases between their ends. The germline V gene sets CDR1 to MNHEY and CDR2 to SVGAGI. The CDR3 covers 12 residues, taking in both the cysteine and the phenylalanine. Left in the record is the CDR3 DNA by itself, 36 bases read in frame from the first base. Using the deep immunoSEQ assay, TCR CDR3 regions were amplified from genomic DNA by multiplex PCR. Extracted genomic DNA from each cell subset was distributed evenly across all wells of several immunoSEQ 96-well plates, and each plate was treated as a replicate. For unsorted PBMC, roughly 0.3 ug of genomic DNA, equivalent to tens of thousands of T cell genomes, went into each replicate PCR. Ten immunoSEQ deep assay plates were used to sequence unsorted PBMC genomic DNA. Purified libraries were quantified with a Qubit 3.0 fluorometer, sized on a Bioanalyzer 2100, and re-quantified with the KAPA Library Quantification kit. Each immunoSEQ 96-well plate was sequenced on its own single-read 150-cycle Illumina NextSeq 550 flow cell. The original methods were these. Because the immunoSEQ output included only junctional sequences and no quality scores, the filtering could not be the same as the filtering used for full-length reads. Sequences were annotated with PyIR, a Python wrapper for IgBLAST v1.9, using IMGT germline references to assign V/J genes and CDR3. Reads were filtered out if the reads had weak V/J assignments (E-value above 1e-6), no CDR3, stop codons, out-of-frame junctions, or ambiguous translated residues. V3J clonotypes were defined as sequences sharing an identical inferred V gene, J gene, and CDR3 amino acid sequence. To compute the percentage overlap between repertoires, the number of shared unique clonotypes was divided by the size of the smaller repertoire. Three approaches were used to assess repertoire richness: RTK rarefaction, the Chao1 estimator, and Recon v2.1 estimates of unobserved clonotypes. Held by TCRdb, this immuneACCESS table contains in-frame sequences only and omits some clones. Under half of the omission traces to an unresolved V gene where checked; the cause of the rest is unknown. V, J and clone size are taken as reported in that table, and D and trimming were inferred from the DNA itself. This sample is represented by hundreds of thousands of clones; more than 75% of them were singletons. The top ten constitute around 14% of the sample.

Note on this clone: It lacks a known antigen. There are no base qualities to consult, and no much larger clone falls within one base.

Recombination linked TRBV6-5 to TRBJ1-1; the D gene remains uncertain. This clonotype originated in a woman aged 40 to 50 in good health. Some clones in this sample may be carry-over from other donors' samples. Sequenced sample: PBMCs. The DNA is as follows: TGTGCCAGCAGTGGCAGGAACACTGAAGCTTTCTTT. It is translated as CASSGRNTEAFF.